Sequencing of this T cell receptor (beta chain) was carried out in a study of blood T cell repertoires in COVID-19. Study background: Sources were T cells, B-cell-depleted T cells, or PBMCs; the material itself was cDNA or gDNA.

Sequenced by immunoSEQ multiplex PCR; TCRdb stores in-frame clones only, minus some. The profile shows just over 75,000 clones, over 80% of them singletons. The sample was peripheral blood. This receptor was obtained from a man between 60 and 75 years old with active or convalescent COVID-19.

The CDR3 reads CASSSVPRLTDTQYF. CDR3 bases: TGTGCCAGCAGTTCCGTCCCTCGTTTAACAGATACGCAGTATTTT. The chain couples TRBV27 to TRBJ2-3; D is ambiguous. The CDR3 spans 15 residues. The V and J ends lost 4 bases and 3 bases respectively, with 14 bases between them. CDR1 is MNHEY, CDR2 SMNVEV, per germline (reference sequence).